This T cell receptor beta chain was sequenced during a study of regulatory T cells in long-lasting Graves disease. Study as a whole: Patients with persistent Graves' disease had over 5 years of antithyroid drugs and persistent TSH receptor antibodies. Notes on the study in general: For persistent Graves' patients, TCR diversity was lower than for newly diagnosed ones. Sample size was small, which may have lowered accuracy.

A remark on this clonotype: Its antigen is undetermined. A much larger clone lies a single base off, so this may be a read error.

The ends were cut back, 4 bases at V and 2 bases at J, with 11 bases in the middle. Germline assignment: CDR1 MDHEN and CDR2 SYDVKM. The CDR3 has 14 residues. Time point defined: persistent/refractory GD, antithyroid drugs over 5 years with positive TRAb. PBMCs were the source of the RNA used for TCR sequencing. According to the study, TCR beta libraries were built with iRepertoire HTBI primers and CDR3-region Arm-PCR. A single record per CDR3 protein comes from TCRdb applying MiXCR to the multiplex PCR reads. The sample has about 450,000 distinct CDR3 sequences; roughly a quarter are singletons. This TCR came from a female donor with Graves disease. This specimen was peripheral blood mononuclear cells (PBMCs), taken when the disease was refractory, from a patient treated with antithyroid drugs. V usage is TRBV28 and J usage is TRBJ1-2; D unresolved. Here the CDR3 reads CASSSRDTNYGYTF. In DNA, the CDR3 is TGTGCCAGCAGTTCCCGCGACACGAACTATGGCTACACCTTC.